This T cell receptor beta chain appears in the sequencing data of a study of T cells in Graves' hyperthyroidism and ophthalmopathy. Study details: The authors collected peripheral blood at initial diagnosis, before any treatment.

From RNA transcripts, TCR beta CDR3 regions were amplified. An initial round of RT-PCR targeting the TCR CDR3 relied on the HTBI primer set. TCRdb processed the multiplex PCR reads anew with MiXCR; each CDR3 protein has one entry. The sample consists of about 520,000 distinct CDR3 sequences, roughly a quarter of them appearing once. Study-wide points: Ophthalmopathy, as predicted by the model, came a median roughly 6.5 months after the prediction.

Details on this clonotype: Its antigen is not identified.

It was uncontrolled infection, other autoimmune disease, pregnancy or lactation that excluded patients. The diagnoses drew upon clinical symptoms, serum thyroxine and TRAb, thyroid ultrasound and orbital computed tomography. The receptor was isolated from a woman aged 25 to 39 with Graves' ophthalmopathy. Sequencing input: blood.

CDR3 bases: TGTGCCATCAGTGGGACTAGCGGGAGGGCCGAGCAGTACTTC. Protein product: CAISGTSGRAEQYF. This chain links TRBV10-3 with TRBJ2-7, with 15 positions matching TRBD2. V lost 4 bases and J lost 6; bases outside the gene matches: 1. CDR1 and CDR2 (germline): ENHRY, SYGVKD. The CDR3 contains 14 residues.